This T cell receptor beta chain was sequenced for a study of early stage breast cancer tumors. Study outcomes and limitations: Enriched TCRB sequences shared across patients were mostly commonly generated sequences. In about 90% of the 16 patients, blood comparison separated tumor from normal breast.

Remarks on this clone: Its specificity is not known.

Clones were read by immunoSEQ multiplex PCR, and TCRdb kept only the in-frame ones, dropping some. The table includes about 70,000 clones, around 80% detected once. Germline CDR1 is MDHEN and CDR2 is SYDVKM. Trimming left V 5 bases short and J 11 bases short, with 16 bases between. This CDR3 region has 12 residues. Sequencing was done on a sample of blood. This TCR was sampled from a person in their forties with breast cancer. V is TRBV28 and J is TRBJ2-7; D unclear. CDR3 coding DNA: TGTGCCAGCAGTCCCTCCAGCCCTGAGAAGTACTTC. Protein: CASSPSSPEKYF.